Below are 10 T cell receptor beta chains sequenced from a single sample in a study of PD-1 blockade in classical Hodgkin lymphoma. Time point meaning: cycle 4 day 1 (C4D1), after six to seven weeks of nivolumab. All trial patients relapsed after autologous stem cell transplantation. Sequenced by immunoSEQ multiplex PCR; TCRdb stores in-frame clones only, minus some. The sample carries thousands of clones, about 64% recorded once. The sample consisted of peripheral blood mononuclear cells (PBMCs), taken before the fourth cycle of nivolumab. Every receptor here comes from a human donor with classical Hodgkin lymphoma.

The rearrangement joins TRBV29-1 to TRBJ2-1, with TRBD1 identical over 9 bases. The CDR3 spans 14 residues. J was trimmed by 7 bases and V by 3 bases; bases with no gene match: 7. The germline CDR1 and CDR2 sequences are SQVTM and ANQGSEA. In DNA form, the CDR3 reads TGCAGCGTTGAGAAGACAGGGGGTCCAAATGAGCAGTTCTTC. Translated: CSVEKTGGPNEQFF.

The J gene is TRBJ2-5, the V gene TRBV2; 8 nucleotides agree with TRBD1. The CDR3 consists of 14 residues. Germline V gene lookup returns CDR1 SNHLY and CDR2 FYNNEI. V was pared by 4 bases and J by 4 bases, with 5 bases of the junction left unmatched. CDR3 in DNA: TGTGCCAGCAGTGGTGACAGGGGAGGAGAGACCCAGTACTTC. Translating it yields CASSGDRGGETQYF.

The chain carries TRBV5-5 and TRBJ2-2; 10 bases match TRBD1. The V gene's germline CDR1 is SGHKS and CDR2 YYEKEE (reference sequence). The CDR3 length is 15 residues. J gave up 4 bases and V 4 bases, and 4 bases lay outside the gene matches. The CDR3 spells CASSRRQGATGELFF. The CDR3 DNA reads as TGTGCCAGCAGCCGACGACAGGGGGCCACCGGGGAGCTGTTTTTT.

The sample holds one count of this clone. The CDR3 coding sequence is TGTGCCAGGTCGCTTCCAGGGAGAGGAGACGAGCAGTACTTC. It encodes CARSLPGRGDEQYF. The chain joins TRBV2 to TRBJ2-7; TRBD1 or TRBD2 may be the D gene (5 bases each). Germline values: CDR1 SNHLY, CDR2 FYNNEI. Trimming cost V 9 bases and J 5 bases, with 20 bases left between them. This CDR3 contains 14 residues. The whole variable domain, remainder taken from reference TRBV2 and TRBJ2-7, is EPEVTQTPSHQVTQMGQEVILRCVPISNHLYFYWYRQILGQKVEFLVSFYNNEISEKSEIFDDQFSVERPDGSNFTLKIRSTKLEDSAMYFCARSLPGRGDEQYFGPGTRLTVT.

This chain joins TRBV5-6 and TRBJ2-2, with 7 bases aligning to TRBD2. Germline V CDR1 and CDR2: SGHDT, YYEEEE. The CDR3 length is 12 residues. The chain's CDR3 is CAGAGDTGELFF. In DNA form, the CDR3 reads TGTGCAGGGGCGGGGGACACCGGGGAGCTGTTTTTT.

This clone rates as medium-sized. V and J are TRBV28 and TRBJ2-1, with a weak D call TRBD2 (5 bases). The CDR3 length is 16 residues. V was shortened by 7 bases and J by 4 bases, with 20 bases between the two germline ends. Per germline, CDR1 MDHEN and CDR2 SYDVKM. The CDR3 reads CASTSGGPERYNEQFF. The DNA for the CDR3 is TGTGCCAGCACCTCTGGTGGGCCAGAGCGGTACAATGAGCAGTTCTTC.

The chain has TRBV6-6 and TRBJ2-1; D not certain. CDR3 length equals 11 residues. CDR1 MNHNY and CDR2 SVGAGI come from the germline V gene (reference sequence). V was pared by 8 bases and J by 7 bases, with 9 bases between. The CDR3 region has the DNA TGTGCCAGCGCCTCAGGAAATGAGCAGTTCTTC. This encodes CASASGNEQFF.

The CDR3 DNA sequence: TGTGCCAGCAGTTACTCTTTGGCCCATGAGCAGTTCTTC. It encodes CASSYSLAHEQFF. V gene TRBV6-6 combines with J gene TRBJ2-1, with D unresolved. The CDR3 totals 13 residues. V lost 0 bases and J lost 8, with 8 bases in between. CDR1 is MNHNY and CDR2 is SVGAGI in the germline V gene (reference sequence).

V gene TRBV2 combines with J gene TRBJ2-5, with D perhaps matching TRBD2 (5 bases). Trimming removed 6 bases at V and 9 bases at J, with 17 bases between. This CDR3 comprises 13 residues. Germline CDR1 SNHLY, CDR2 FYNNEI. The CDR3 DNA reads TGTGCCAGCAGCGTGACACGGGATTGGGCCCAGTACTTC. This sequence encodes CASSVTRDWAQYF.

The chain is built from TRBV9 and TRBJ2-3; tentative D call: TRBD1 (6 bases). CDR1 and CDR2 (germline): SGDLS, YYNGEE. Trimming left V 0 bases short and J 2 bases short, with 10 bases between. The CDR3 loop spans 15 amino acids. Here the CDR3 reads CASSVAGQPTDTQYF. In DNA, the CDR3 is TGTGCCAGCAGCGTAGCTGGACAGCCCACAGATACGCAGTATTTT.